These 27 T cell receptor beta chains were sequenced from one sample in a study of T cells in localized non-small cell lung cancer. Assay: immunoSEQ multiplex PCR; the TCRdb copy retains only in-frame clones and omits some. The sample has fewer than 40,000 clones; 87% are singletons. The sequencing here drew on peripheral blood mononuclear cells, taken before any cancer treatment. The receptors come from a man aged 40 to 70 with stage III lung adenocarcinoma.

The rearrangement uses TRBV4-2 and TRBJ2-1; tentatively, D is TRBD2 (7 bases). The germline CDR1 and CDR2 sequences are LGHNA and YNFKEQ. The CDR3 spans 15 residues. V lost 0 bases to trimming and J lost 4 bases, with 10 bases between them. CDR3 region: CASSQERGGYNEQFF. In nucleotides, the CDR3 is TGTGCCAGCAGCCAAGAGAGGGGGGGATACAATGAGCAGTTCTTC.

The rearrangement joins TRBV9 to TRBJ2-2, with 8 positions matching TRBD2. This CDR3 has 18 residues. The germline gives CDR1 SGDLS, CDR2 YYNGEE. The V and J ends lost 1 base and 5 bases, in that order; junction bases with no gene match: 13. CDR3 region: CASSVSFGGAVSTGELFF. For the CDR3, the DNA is TGTGCCAGCAGCGTATCCTTCGGGGGGGCCGTATCTACCGGGGAGCTGTTTTTT.

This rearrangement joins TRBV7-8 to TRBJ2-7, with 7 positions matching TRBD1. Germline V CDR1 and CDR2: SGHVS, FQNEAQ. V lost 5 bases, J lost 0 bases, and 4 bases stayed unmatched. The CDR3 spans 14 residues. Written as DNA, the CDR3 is TGTGCCAGCAGCCATGCAGGGGGCTCCTACGAGCAGTACTTC. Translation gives CASSHAGGSYEQYF.

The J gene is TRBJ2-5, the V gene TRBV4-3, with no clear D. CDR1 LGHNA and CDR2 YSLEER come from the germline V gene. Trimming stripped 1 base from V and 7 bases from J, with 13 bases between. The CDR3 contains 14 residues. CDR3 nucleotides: TGCGCCAGCAGCCAAGGAACGACGTTGGGGACCCAGTACTTC. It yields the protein CASSQGTTLGTQYF.

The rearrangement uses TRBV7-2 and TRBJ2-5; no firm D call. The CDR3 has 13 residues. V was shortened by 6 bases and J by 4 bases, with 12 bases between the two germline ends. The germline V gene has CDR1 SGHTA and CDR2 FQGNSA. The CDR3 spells CASRGLGLETQYF. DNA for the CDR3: TGTGCCAGCAGGGGTCTAGGTCTAGAGACCCAGTACTTC.

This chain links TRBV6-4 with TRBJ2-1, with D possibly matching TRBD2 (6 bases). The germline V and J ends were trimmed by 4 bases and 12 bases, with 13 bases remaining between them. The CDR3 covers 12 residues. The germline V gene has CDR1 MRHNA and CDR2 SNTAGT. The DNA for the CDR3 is TGTGCCAGCAGTGGGGGAGCCGGGGGGCAGTTCTTC. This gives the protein CASSGGAGGQFF.

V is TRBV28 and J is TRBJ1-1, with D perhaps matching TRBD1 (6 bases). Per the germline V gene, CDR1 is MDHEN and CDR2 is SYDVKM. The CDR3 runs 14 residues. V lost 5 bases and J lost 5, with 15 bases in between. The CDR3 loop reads CASSAPGGRTEAFF. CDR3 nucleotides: TGTGCCAGCAGTGCCCCCGGGGGGCGGACTGAAGCTTTCTTT. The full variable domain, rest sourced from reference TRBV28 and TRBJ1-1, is DVKVTQSSRYLVKRTGEKVFLECVQDMDHENMFWYRQDPGLGLRLIYFSYDVKMKEKGDIPEGYSVSREKKERFSLILESASTNQTSMYLCASSAPGGRTEAFFGQGTRLTVV.

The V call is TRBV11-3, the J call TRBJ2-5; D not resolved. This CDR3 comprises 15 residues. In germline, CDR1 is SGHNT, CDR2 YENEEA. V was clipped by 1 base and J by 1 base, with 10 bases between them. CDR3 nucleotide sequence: TGTGCCAGCAGCTTAGGACGGGCCCGCCAAGAGACCCAGTACTTC. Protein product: CASSLGRARQETQYF.

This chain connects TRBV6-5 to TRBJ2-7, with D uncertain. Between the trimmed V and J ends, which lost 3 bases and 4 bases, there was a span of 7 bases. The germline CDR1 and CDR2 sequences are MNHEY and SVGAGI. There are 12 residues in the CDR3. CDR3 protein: CASSYQVYEQYF. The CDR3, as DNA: TGTGCCAGCAGTTATCAGGTATACGAGCAGTACTTC.

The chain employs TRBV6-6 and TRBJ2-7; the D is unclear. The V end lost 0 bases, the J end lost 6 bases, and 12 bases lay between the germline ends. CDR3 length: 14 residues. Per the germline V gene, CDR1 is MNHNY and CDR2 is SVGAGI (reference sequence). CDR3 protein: CASSYSFQGPEQYF. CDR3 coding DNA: TGTGCCAGCAGTTACTCTTTTCAAGGCCCCGAGCAGTACTTC.

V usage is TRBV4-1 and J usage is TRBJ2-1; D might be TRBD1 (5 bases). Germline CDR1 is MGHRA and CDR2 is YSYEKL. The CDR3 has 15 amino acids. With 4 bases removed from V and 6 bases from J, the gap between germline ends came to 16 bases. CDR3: CASSPAGQGINEQFF. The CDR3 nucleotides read TGCGCCAGCAGCCCGGCAGGGCAGGGCATCAATGAGCAGTTCTTC.

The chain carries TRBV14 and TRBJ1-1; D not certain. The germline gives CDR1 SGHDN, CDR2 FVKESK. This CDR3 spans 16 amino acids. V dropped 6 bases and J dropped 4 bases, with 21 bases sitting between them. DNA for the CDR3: TGTGCCAGCAGACCCCTGAATAGGGTGGGAGGCACTGAAGCTTTCTTT. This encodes CASRPLNRVGGTEAFF.

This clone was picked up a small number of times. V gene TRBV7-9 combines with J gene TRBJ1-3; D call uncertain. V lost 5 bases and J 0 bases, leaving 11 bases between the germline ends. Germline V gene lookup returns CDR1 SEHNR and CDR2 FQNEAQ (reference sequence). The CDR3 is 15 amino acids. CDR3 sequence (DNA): TGTGCCAGCAGCCCCGCAGTATACTCTGGAAACACCATATATTTT. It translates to CASSPAVYSGNTIYF.

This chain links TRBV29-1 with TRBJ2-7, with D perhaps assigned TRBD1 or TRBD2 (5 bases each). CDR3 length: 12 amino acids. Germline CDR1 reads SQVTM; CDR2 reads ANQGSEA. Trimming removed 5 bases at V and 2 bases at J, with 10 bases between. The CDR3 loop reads CSVRDGPYEQYF. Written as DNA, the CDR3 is TGCAGCGTTCGGGACGGACCCTACGAGCAGTACTTC.

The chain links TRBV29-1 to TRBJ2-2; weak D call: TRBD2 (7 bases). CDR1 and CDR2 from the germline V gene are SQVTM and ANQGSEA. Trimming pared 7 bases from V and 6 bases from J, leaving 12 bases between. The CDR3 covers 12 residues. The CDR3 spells CSGGGGAGELFF. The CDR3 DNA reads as TGCAGCGGCGGAGGGGGGGCCGGGGAGCTGTTTTTT.

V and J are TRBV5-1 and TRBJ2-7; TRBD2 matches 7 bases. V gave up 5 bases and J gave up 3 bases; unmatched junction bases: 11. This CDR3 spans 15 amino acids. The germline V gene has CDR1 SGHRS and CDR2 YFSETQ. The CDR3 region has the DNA TGCGCCAGCAGTTACGGACTAGATCGTCGCTACGAGCAGTACTTC. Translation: CASSYGLDRRYEQYF.

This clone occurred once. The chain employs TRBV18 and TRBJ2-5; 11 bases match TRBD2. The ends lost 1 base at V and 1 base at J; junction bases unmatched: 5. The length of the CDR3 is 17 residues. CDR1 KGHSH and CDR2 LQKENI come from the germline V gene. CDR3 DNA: TGTGCCAGCTCACCACGAAATCTAGCGGGGGGCCAAGAGACCCAGTACTTC. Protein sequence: CASSPRNLAGGQETQYF.

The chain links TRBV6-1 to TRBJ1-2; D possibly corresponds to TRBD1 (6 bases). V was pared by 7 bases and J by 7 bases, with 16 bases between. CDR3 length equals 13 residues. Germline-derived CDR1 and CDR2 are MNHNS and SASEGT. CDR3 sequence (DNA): TGTGCCAGCAAAAAGACAGGTCGGGTTGGCTACACCTTC. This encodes CASKKTGRVGYTF.

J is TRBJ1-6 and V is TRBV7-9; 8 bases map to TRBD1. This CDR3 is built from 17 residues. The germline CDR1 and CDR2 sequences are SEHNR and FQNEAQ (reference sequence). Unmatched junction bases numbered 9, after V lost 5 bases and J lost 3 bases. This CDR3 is CASSPTGGAVYNSPLHF. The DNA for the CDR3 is TGTGCCAGCAGCCCTACAGGGGGAGCAGTCTATAATTCACCCCTCCACTTT.

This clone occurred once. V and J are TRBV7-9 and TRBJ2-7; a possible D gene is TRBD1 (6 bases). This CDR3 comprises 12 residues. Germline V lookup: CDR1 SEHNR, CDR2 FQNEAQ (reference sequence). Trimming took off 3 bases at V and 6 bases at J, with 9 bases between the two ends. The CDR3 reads CASSFQGIEQYF. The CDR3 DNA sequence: TGTGCCAGCAGCTTTCAGGGGATCGAGCAGTACTTC.

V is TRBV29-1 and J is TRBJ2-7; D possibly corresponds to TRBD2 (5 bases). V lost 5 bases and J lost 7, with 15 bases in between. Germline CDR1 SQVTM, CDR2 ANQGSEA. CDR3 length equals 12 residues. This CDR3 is CSVQGRSGEQYF. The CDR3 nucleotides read TGCAGCGTTCAAGGCCGCTCGGGGGAGCAGTACTTC.

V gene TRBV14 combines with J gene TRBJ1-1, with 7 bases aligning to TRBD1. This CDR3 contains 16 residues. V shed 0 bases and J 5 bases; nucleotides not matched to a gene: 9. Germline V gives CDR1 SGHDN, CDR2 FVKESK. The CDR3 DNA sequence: TGTGCCAGCAGCCAAGATGGAGGGGGCTCTAGGACTGAAGCTTTCTTT. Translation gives CASSQDGGGSRTEAFF.

The CDR3 nucleotides are TGTGCCAGCAGCCCTGACAGGGGGACAGATACGCAGTATTTT. Encoded protein: CASSPDRGTDTQYF. This sequence joins TRBV7-9 and TRBJ2-3; 9 bases are shared with TRBD1. The V gene's germline CDR1 is SEHNR and CDR2 FQNEAQ (reference sequence). This CDR3 contains 14 residues. J gave up 3 bases and V 5 bases, and 3 bases lay outside the gene matches.

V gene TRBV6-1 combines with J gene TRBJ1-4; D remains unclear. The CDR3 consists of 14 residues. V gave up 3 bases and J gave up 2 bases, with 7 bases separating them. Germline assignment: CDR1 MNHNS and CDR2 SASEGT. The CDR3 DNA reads TGTGCCAGCAGTGACTTTCGGACTAATGAAAAACTGTTTTTT. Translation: CASSDFRTNEKLFF.

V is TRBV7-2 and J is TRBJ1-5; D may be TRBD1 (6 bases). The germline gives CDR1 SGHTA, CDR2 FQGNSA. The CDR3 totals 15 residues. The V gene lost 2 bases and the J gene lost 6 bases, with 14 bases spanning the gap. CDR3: CASSLKGGFTQPQHF. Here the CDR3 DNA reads TGTGCCAGCAGCTTAAAGGGGGGGTTCACTCAGCCCCAGCATTTT.

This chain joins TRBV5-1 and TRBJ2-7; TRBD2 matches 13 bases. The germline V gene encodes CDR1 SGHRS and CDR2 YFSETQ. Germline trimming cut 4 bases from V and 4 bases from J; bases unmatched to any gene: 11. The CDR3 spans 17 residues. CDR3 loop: CASSATTSGGSVYEQYF. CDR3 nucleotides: TGCGCCAGCAGCGCGACGACTAGCGGGGGGTCCGTTTACGAGCAGTACTTC.

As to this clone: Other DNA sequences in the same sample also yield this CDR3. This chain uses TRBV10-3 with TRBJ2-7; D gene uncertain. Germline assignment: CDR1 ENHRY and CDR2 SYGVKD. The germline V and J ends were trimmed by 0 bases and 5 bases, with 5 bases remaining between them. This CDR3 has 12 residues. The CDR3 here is CAISESLNEQYF. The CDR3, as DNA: TGTGCCATCAGTGAGTCGTTAAACGAGCAGTACTTC.